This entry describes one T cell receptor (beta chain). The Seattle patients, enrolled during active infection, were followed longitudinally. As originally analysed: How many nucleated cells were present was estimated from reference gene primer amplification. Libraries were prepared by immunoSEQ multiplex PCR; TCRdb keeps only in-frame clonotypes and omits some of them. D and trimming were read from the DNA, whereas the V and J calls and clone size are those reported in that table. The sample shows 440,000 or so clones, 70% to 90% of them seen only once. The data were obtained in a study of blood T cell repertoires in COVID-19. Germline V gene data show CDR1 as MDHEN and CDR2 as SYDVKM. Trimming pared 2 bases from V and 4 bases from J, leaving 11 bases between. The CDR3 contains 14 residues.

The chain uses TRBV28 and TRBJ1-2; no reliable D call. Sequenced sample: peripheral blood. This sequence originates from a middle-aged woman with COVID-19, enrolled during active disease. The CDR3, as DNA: TGTGCCAGCAGTTTACGGGGAAGGTTCTATGGCTACACCTTC. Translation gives CASSLRGRFYGYTF.